What follows are 8 T cell receptor beta chains derived from one specimen sequenced in a study of blood T cell repertoires in COVID-19. TCRdb's table, derived via immunoSEQ multiplex PCR, lists solely in-frame clones and lacks some. This sample has 40,000 or so clones, with about nine tenths found just once. The sequenced material came from peripheral blood. These receptor sequences come from a woman in her thirties in a cohort sampled during active COVID-19.

The chain carries TRBV6-2 or TRBV6-3 and TRBJ2-7; 9 bases match TRBD1. The germline gives CDR1 MNHEY, CDR2 SVGEGT. This CDR3 contains 18 residues. The J segment lost 5 bases and the V segment lost 0 bases, leaving 14 bases of the junction unmatched. CDR3 loop: CASSYSVTGGGGRNEQYF. DNA of the CDR3: TGTGCCAGCAGTTACTCGGTGACAGGGGGAGGGGGACGGAACGAGCAGTACTTC.

The rearrangement links TRBV5-4 to TRBJ1-1; D gene ambiguous. The CDR3 is made up of 13 amino acids. Trimming removed 3 bases from V and 0 bases from J, with 6 bases in between. Germline V gives CDR1 SGHNT, CDR2 YYREEE (reference sequence). The CDR3 reads CASSSQLNTEAFF. CDR3 sequence (DNA): TGTGCCAGCAGCTCCCAGTTGAACACTGAAGCTTTCTTT.

The genes are TRBV4-3 and TRBJ1-1; 9 bases agree with TRBD1. Germline CDR1 reads LGHNA; CDR2 reads YSLEER. CDR3 length: 14 amino acids. V lost 6 bases to trimming and J lost 7 bases; unmatched junction nucleotides: 9. Here the CDR3 DNA reads TGCGCCAGCAGACAGGACAGGGGAAGGGGTGAAGCTTTCTTT. It yields the protein CASRQDRGRGEAFF.

This clone was observed a few times. The chain's CDR3 is CASSVEGDYGYTF. The CDR3 nucleotides read TGTGCCAGCAGTGTAGAAGGGGACTATGGCTACACCTTC. The chain employs TRBV2 and TRBJ1-2, with D perhaps TRBD1 (5 bases). V was shortened by 4 bases and J by 3 bases, with 9 bases between the two germline ends. There are 13 residues in the CDR3. Germline V gene sequence: CDR1 SNHLY, CDR2 FYNNEI.

The V call is TRBV6-2 or TRBV6-3, the J call TRBJ2-1; D might be TRBD1 (6 bases). V was clipped by 2 bases and J by 0 bases, with 20 bases between them. CDR1 and CDR2 from the germline V gene are MNHEY and SVGEGT. CDR3 size: 19 residues. The CDR3 protein is CASSYPEGERPSSYNEQFF. The CDR3 nucleotides read TGTGCCAGCAGTTACCCCGAGGGGGAGCGCCCGAGCTCCTACAATGAGCAGTTCTTC.

The chain carries TRBV15 and TRBJ2-1; D may be TRBD1 (5 bases). The V gene lost 0 bases and the J gene lost 7 bases, with 13 bases spanning the gap. Germline-derived CDR1 and CDR2 are LNHNV and YYDKDF (reference sequence). The CDR3 extends over 15 amino acids. The CDR3 sequence: CATSREGDLGNEQFF. Here the CDR3 DNA reads TGTGCCACCAGCAGAGAAGGGGATTTGGGAAATGAGCAGTTCTTC.

The J gene is TRBJ1-3, the V gene TRBV3-1 (or the pseudogene TRBV3-2); 10 bases agree with TRBD1. CDR1 is LGHDT and CDR2 is YNNKEL in the germline V gene (reference sequence). This CDR3 region has 16 residues. V lost 5 bases and J lost 3; bases outside the gene matches: 7. The CDR3 region is CASSFGTGVFGNTIYF. DNA for the CDR3: TGTGCCAGCAGCTTCGGGACAGGGGTTTTTGGAAACACCATATATTTT.

The V gene is TRBV6-2 or TRBV6-3, the J gene TRBJ1-4; 8 nucleotides line up with TRBD1. This CDR3 has 13 amino acids. The V segment lost 6 bases and the J segment 8 bases; nucleotides outside the gene matches: 5. The germline CDR1 and CDR2 sequences are MNHEY and SVGEGT. Here the CDR3 DNA reads TGTGCCAGCAGCACGGACAGGGAAGAAAAACTGTTTTTT. Encoded protein: CASSTDREEKLFF.